The next 20 T cell receptor beta chains were all read from a single sample in a study of blood T cell repertoires in COVID-19. Produced via immunoSEQ multiplex PCR; TCRdb's table is partial and in-frame only. The sample records about 110,000 clones, about 83% being singletons. Sequencing was carried out using peripheral blood. The receptors were sampled from a woman in her seventies with acute or convalescent COVID-19.

This clone has a single count. The CDR3 nucleotides read TGTGCCAGCAGCCGAGCGGGGCAGGGGAAAACTGAAGCTTTCTTT. Translating it yields CASSRAGQGKTEAFF. The chain couples TRBV7-8 to TRBJ1-1; tentatively, D is TRBD1 (6 bases). This CDR3 spans 15 amino acids. The germline V gene encodes CDR1 SGHVS and CDR2 FQNEAQ. The ends were cut back, 5 bases at V and 5 bases at J, with 18 bases in the middle.

This chain connects TRBV18 to TRBJ2-1; no firm D call. V lost 0 bases, J lost 2 bases, and 5 bases lay in between. This CDR3 contains 14 residues. Germline CDR1 reads KGHSH; CDR2 reads LQKENI. CDR3 protein: CASSPPPTYNEQFF. CDR3 sequence (DNA): TGTGCCAGCTCACCACCCCCTACCTACAATGAGCAGTTCTTC. The entire variable domain, with the rest obtained from reference TRBV18 and TRBJ2-1, is as follows: NAGVMQNPRHLVRRRGQEARLRCSPMKGHSHVYWYRQLPEEGLKFMVYLQKENIIDESGMPKERFSAEFPKEGPSILRIQQVVRGDSAAYFCASSPPPTYNEQFFGPGTRLTVL.

The CDR3 here is CASSSGQGFGAFF. In DNA form, the CDR3 reads TGTGCCAGCAGCTCGGGACAGGGCTTTGGAGCTTTCTTT. The chain is built from TRBV7-3 and TRBJ1-1, with 9 bases that match TRBD1. This CDR3 contains 13 residues. With 4 bases clipped from V and 10 bases from J, the junction kept 7 bases outside the gene matches. Germline V gene data show CDR1 as SGHTA and CDR2 as FQGTGA. Drawing the rest from reference TRBV7-3 and TRBJ1-1, the complete variable domain is GAGVSQTPSNKVTEKGKYVELRCDPISGHTALYWYRQSLGQGPEFLIYFQGTGAADDSGLPNDRFFAVRPEGSVSTLKIQRTERGDSAVYLCASSSGQGFGAFFGQGTRLTVV.

The rearrangement uses TRBV7-9 and TRBJ2-5; 8 bases are shared with TRBD2. Trimming removed 5 bases from V and 4 bases from J; junction bases left unmatched: 0. This CDR3 contains 12 residues. The germline V gene encodes CDR1 SEHNR and CDR2 FQNEAQ (reference sequence). The CDR3 here is CASSRGGETQYF. The CDR3 DNA reads TGTGCCAGCAGCCGGGGGGGAGAGACCCAGTACTTC.

This chain links TRBV5-1 with TRBJ1-6, with D unresolved. The CDR3 is made up of 12 amino acids. Deletions cut 4 bases from V and 9 bases from J, with 8 bases between. Germline lookup yields CDR1 SGHRS and CDR2 YFSETQ. CDR3: CASSGVGSPLHF. In DNA, the CDR3 is TGCGCCAGCAGCGGAGTCGGTTCACCCCTCCACTTT. Complete variable domain (other parts from reference TRBV5-1 and TRBJ1-6): KAGVTQTPRYLIKTRGQQVTLSCSPISGHRSVSWYQQTPGQGLQFLFEYFSETQRNKGNFPGRFSGRQFSNSRSEMNVSTLELGDSALYLCASSGVGSPLHFGNGTRLTVT.

About this clone itself: The junction does not match germline at one end; this may be a read error. The rearrangement joins TRBV24-1 to TRBJ2-3, with a tentative D call TRBD2 (5 bases). This CDR3 has 15 amino acids. The germline V gene has CDR1 KGHDR and CDR2 SFDVKD. The CDR3 DNA follows: TGTGCCGCCAGCGGATCAGTGGGCAGCACAGATACGCAGTATTTT. It encodes CAASGSVGSTDTQYF.

This chain joins TRBV21-1 and TRBJ2-5; the D call of TRBD2 is as the table states it, not checked on the DNA. TRBV21-1 is a documented pseudogene. The CDR3 loop spans 16 amino acids. CDR3 coding DNA: TGTGCCAGCAGCAGCGGGGGACACAAGTACCAAGAGACCCAGTACTTC. It is translated as CASSSGGHKYQETQYF.

V and J are TRBV7-3 and TRBJ2-2; no clear D. This CDR3 contains 12 residues. Germline V gene lookup returns CDR1 SGHTA and CDR2 FQGTGA. V was trimmed by 5 bases and J by 6 bases, leaving 7 bases between them. The CDR3, as DNA: TGTGCCAGCAGCGCGGCTTCCGGGGAGCTGTTTTTT. Its protein product is CASSAASGELFF.

The gene calls are TRBV9 and TRBJ1-2; D gene uncertain. The germline V gene encodes CDR1 SGDLS and CDR2 YYNGEE. Trimming pared 4 bases from V and 4 bases from J, leaving 11 bases between. The CDR3 loop spans 13 amino acids. CDR3 coding DNA: TGTGCCAGCAGCCCCGCCGCGGGCTATGGCTACACCTTC. Amino acid sequence: CASSPAAGYGYTF.

The chain joins TRBV6-5 to TRBJ2-2; possibly TRBD2 for D (6 bases). The CDR3 extends over 15 amino acids. Trimming left V 6 bases short and J 5 bases short, with 16 bases between. Per germline, CDR1 MNHEY and CDR2 SVGAGI. As DNA, the CDR3 is TGTGCCAGCAGCCGGAGGGTGAGGGTTACCGGGGAGCTGTTTTTT. Residues: CASSRRVRVTGELFF.

V and J are TRBV7-3 and TRBJ2-3, with D perhaps TRBD1 (6 bases). Looked up from germline, CDR1 is SGHTA and CDR2 is FQGTGA. Trimming shortened V by 5 bases and J by 6 bases, and 15 bases separated the two germline ends. The CDR3 extends over 14 amino acids. CDR3 DNA: TGTGCCAGCAGCACCTCACAGGGTACGGATACGCAGTATTTT. Its protein is CASSTSQGTDTQYF.

This sequence joins TRBV4-1 and TRBJ1-1; perhaps TRBD1 as D (6 bases). The CDR3 length is 15 residues. The V end lost 2 bases, the J end lost 1 base, and 11 bases lay between the germline ends. Germline V gives CDR1 MGHRA, CDR2 YSYEKL. This chain's CDR3 is CASSQRDRWNTEAFF. CDR3 bases: TGCGCCAGCAGCCAAAGAGACAGGTGGAACACTGAAGCTTTCTTT.

In its sample, this clone was seen a few times. Since the CDR3 does not end with the conserved phenylalanine or tryptophan, this likely comes from a read error. No DNA is shown, since the ends of the CDR3 on it are uncertain; the CDR3 is the one TCRdb lists. The V call is TRBV20-1, the J call TRBJ1-1; the DNA was not compared with TRBD1, the D call given in the table. The CDR3 totals 11 residues, both ends included. The germline V gene has CDR1 DFQATT and CDR2 SNEGSKA (reference sequence). CDR3 region: CSARVGQVILV.

V and J are TRBV9 and TRBJ1-2; weak D call: TRBD1 (6 bases). V was trimmed by 3 bases and J by 4 bases, leaving 16 bases between them. CDR1 is SGDLS and CDR2 is YYNGEE in the germline V gene. This CDR3 is built from 15 residues. The CDR3, as DNA: TGTGCCAGCAGCGCAACCGGGACACTGGGCTATGGCTACACCTTC. It translates to CASSATGTLGYGYTF.

The chain links TRBV7-9 to TRBJ2-2, with 8 bases that match TRBD2. CDR1 and CDR2 (germline): SEHNR, FQNEAQ (reference sequence). The CDR3 has 15 residues. Trimming at V came to 5 bases and at J to 3 bases, leaving 5 bases not matched to a gene. The CDR3 DNA follows: TGTGCCAGCAGCGCGGGGGGCCGTCACACCGGGGAGCTGTTTTTT. Translating it yields CASSAGGRHTGELFF. The variable domain in full, with the rest retrieved from reference TRBV7-9 and TRBJ2-2, is DTGVSQNPRHKITKRGQNVTFRCDPISEHNRLYWYRQTLGQGPEFLTYFQNEAQLEKSRLLSDRFSAERPKGSFSTLEIQRTEQGDSAMYLCASSAGGRHTGELFFGEGSRLTVL.

This clone showed up just once. The V and J genes are TRBV15 and TRBJ1-6, with D hard to call. Germline CDR1 and CDR2: LNHNV and YYDKDF (reference sequence). V lost 0 bases and J lost 7, with 4 bases in between. The CDR3 contains 13 residues. The CDR3 coding sequence is TGTGCCACCAGCAGAGACCCGAATTCACCCCTCCACTTT. Protein sequence: CATSRDPNSPLHF. The entire variable domain, with the rest obtained from reference TRBV15 and TRBJ1-6, is as follows: DAMVIQNPRYQVTQFGKPVTLSCSQTLNHNVMYWYQQKSSQAPKLLFHYYDKDFNNEADTPDNFQSRRPNTSFCFLDIRSPGLGDTAMYLCATSRDPNSPLHFGNGTRLTVT.

This chain links TRBV6-2 or TRBV6-3 with TRBJ1-1; D ambiguous. Trimming removed 6 bases at V and 4 bases at J, with 12 bases between. CDR3 length equals 13 residues. Germline CDR1 MNHEY, CDR2 SVGEGT. CDR3 sequence (DNA): TGTGCCAGCAGCACGAGGGAGGGCACTGAAGCTTTCTTT. The encoded protein is CASSTREGTEAFF.

In this sample, this clone turned up a few times. The chain uses TRBV4-1 and TRBJ2-3; 9 nucleotides match TRBD2. CDR1 and CDR2 from the germline V gene are MGHRA and YSYEKL. V gave up 4 bases and J gave up 7 bases; unmatched junction bases: 18. CDR3 size: 18 residues. The CDR3 DNA is TGCGCCAGCAGCCCCCTGGCGGTCGCGGGAGGGGCGACGTATACGCAGTATTTT. Protein: CASSPLAVAGGATYTQYF.

J is TRBJ1-1 and V is TRBV5-1, with D tentatively TRBD1 (5 bases). This CDR3 has 14 amino acids. Germline V gene sequence: CDR1 SGHRS, CDR2 YFSETQ. The V end lost 5 bases, the J end lost 0 bases, and 11 bases lay between the germline ends. As DNA, the CDR3 is TGCGCCAGCAGTTTCGGGGGGATGAACACTGAAGCTTTCTTT. Translating gives CASSFGGMNTEAFF.

The V and J genes are TRBV18 and TRBJ2-7; D call uncertain. CDR1 is KGHSH and CDR2 is LQKENI in the germline V gene. V shed 5 bases and J shed 3 bases, with 14 bases lying between them. The CDR3 contains 14 residues. CDR3 loop: CASSDISSIYEQYF. The CDR3 DNA follows: TGTGCCAGCTCAGACATCTCCTCGATCTACGAGCAGTACTTC.